This TCR beta chain was captured in a study of blood T cell repertoires in COVID-19 (TCRdb year 2020). Context from the whole study: Collaborator samples came from the United States, Italy and Spain and covered acute and convalescent phases of COVID-19. The material from the prospective study consisted of cDNA or gDNA derived from T cells, B-cell-depleted T cells, or PBMCs. The dataset comprised deeply sampled blood TCRbeta repertoires from subjects exposed to, actively infected with, or recovered from COVID-19. The repertoires were released in a freely available public database intended as a resource for research on the immune response to SARS-CoV-2. Samples were obtained from the ongoing ImmuneRACE study (first 160 participants) and from about 1,300 subjects provided by 6 global collaborators. Nearly every sample came with metadata listing a de-identified subject ID, COVID-19 status, age in years and sex. Where available, HLA class I and class II types were taken from metadata supplied by the sample provider and were not determined by assay-based typing. On the study overall, not on this receptor specifically: The quantity of clinical and demographic metadata differed by source and by participant and was supplied without curation.

A word on this clone: The antigen it binds to is not known. The sample holds no much larger clone one base away, and base qualities are not on file.

In Seattle, one collaborating source enrolled patients while the infection was active and tracked those patients longitudinally over the course of disease. Each collaborating institution followed its own protocols to collect whole blood in K2EDTA tubes. For TCRbeta analysis, collaborator samples were shipped as frozen whole blood, as isolated PBMCs, or as DNA extracted from either sample type. TCRbeta CDR3 regions were amplified from genomic DNA using the immunoSEQ Assay, a bias-controlled multiplex PCR. The published analysis was carried out like this. Within the assay, amplification of reference gene primers was used to estimate how many nucleated cells each sample contained. Sequence reads were collapsed and filtered to measure the absolute abundance of every unique TCRbeta CDR3 rearrangement. For each sample, productive Simpson clonality was calculated as the square root of Simpson's diversity index over productive rearrangements. TCRdb limited this immuneACCESS table to in-frame rearrangements with V and J called. A share of clones is missing; checked studies link under half to unresolved V genes, and the rest is unexplained. Clone size and V and J calls were adopted from that table, with D and trimming inferred from the DNA. Recorded for this sample are fewer than 700,000 clones; about 89% of them occurred a single time. Jointly, the top ten make up roughly 8% of the sample.

The germline V gene (reference sequence) supplies CDR1 MNHEY and CDR2 SMNVEV. Including the terminal cysteine and phenylalanine, the CDR3 comprises 18 residues. Of the read, only the CDR3 DNA is kept; its 54 bases are in frame from base 1. The germline V and J ends show losses of 4 bases and 1 base respectively, and no gene match explains 12 bases of the junction. Sequencing was performed on peripheral blood. The clonotype was recovered from a woman in her fifties or sixties with COVID-19, enrolled during active disease. The V and J genes are TRBV27 and TRBJ2-3; a stretch of 9 junction bases matches TRBD2. The encoded CDR3 is CASSSLPPAGGRTDTQYF. The nucleotides read TGTGCCAGCAGTTCTCTGCCCCCAGCGGGGGGTCGCACAGATACGCAGTATTTT.